The 2 T cell receptor beta chains below come from one sample, sequenced in a study of blood T cell repertoires in COVID-19. Profiled with immunoSEQ multiplex PCR; TCRdb holds only in-frame clones, not every one. The sample records roughly 260,000 clones, 75% to 95% being singletons. What was sequenced was peripheral blood. The receptors originated from a person under 35 with COVID-19, enrolled during active disease.

In its sample, this clone was seen once. The CDR3 DNA follows: TGTGCCAGCAGCGGGAACCCGACTAGCGGGAGTGCTAATGAGCAGTTCTTC. This codes for CASSGNPTSGSANEQFF. V gene TRBV9 combines with J gene TRBJ2-1; 12 positions match TRBD2. The CDR3 has 17 residues. Germline CDR1 and CDR2: SGDLS and YYNGEE. V was pared by 3 bases and J by 7 bases, with 11 bases of the junction left unmatched.

The genes are TRBV7-6 and TRBJ2-1; 9 bases align to TRBD2. Trimming took 1 base from V and 10 from J; bases not matched to a gene: 8. Germline assignment: CDR1 SGHVS and CDR2 FNYEAQ. The CDR3 has 15 residues. CDR3: CASSLVIAGEAEQFF. The CDR3 DNA is TGTGCCAGCAGCTTAGTAATAGCGGGGGAAGCGGAGCAGTTCTTC.